This T cell receptor (beta chain) was identified during a study of cytomegalovirus exposure and HLA in healthy donors. This PCR relied on a set of 60 Vbeta primers and 13 Jbeta primers. Profiling relied on immunoSEQ multiplex PCR, and the TCRdb table lists in-frame clones only, not all of them. The table includes around 120,000 clones, 70% to 85% detected once. Trimming pared 7 bases from V and 0 bases from J, leaving 12 bases between. Germline assignment: CDR1 LNHDA and CDR2 SQIVND (reference sequence). The CDR3 loop spans 14 amino acids. Sequenced sample: PBMCs. The chain recombines TRBV19 with TRBJ1-1; no definite D call. The clonotype originates from a boy between 2 and 10 years old in good health and CMV-seronegative. The CDR3 region is CASTSRLLNTEAFF. As DNA, the CDR3 is TGTGCCAGTACATCAAGACTACTGAACACTGAAGCTTTCTTT.